These 2 T cell receptor beta chains were sequenced from one sample in a study of CD8 T cells in Susac syndrome. Random hexamers were used to reverse transcribe 0.5 to 1 ug of RNA. MiXCR, applied by TCRdb to the immunoSEQ multiplex PCR reads, yields one record per CDR3 protein. The sample records 190,000 or so distinct CDR3 sequences, approximately 95% being singletons. The sequencing input was CD4+ T cells from PBMCs. The receptors here all came from a human donor with multiple sclerosis.

The J gene is TRBJ1-1, the V gene TRBV5-1; 11 positions match TRBD1. With 4 bases clipped from V and 4 bases from J, the junction kept 3 bases outside the gene matches. Germline CDR1 and CDR2: SGHRS and YFSETQ. The CDR3 runs 14 residues. Written as DNA, the CDR3 is TGCGCCAGCAGCGGACAGGGGGCTAGCACTGAAGCTTTCTTT. Protein sequence: CASSGQGASTEAFF.

The rearrangement joins TRBV7-2 to TRBJ2-5; 7 positions match TRBD2. CDR1 is SGHTA, CDR2 FQGNSA, per germline. The CDR3 runs 18 residues. V shed 1 base and J 0 bases; nucleotides not matched to a gene: 11. The CDR3 is CASSLGGRARGYQETQYF. DNA of the CDR3: TGTGCCAGCAGCTTAGGGGGGAGGGCTAGAGGTTACCAAGAGACCCAGTACTTC.